The rows below give T cell receptor beta chains drawn from one sample of a study of control samples from healthy donors and cancer patients. This table comes from immunoSEQ multiplex PCR, and its TCRdb copy is limited to in-frame clones, with some not included. The sample lists tens of thousands of clones, around nine tenths seen once, with approximately 0.8% in the top ten. The material sequenced was PBMCs. Receptor source: a man under 40 with colorectal cancer. The CDR3 runs from the conserved cysteine through the conserved F or W. The order of the fields is V gene, J gene, D gene, clone size, CDR3 DNA, CDR3 protein. The D gene is left open where the match is weak. Rows may omit the clone size; those that give it use once, few, many or a size class.

TRBV21-1	TRBJ1-1	NA	once	TGTGCCAGCAGCAAAGCCAAGACAGGGGGCTTGAGTACTGAAGCTTTCTTT	CASSKAKTGGLSTEAFF
TRBV4-1	TRBJ2-5	TRBD1	NA	TGCGCCAGCAGCCACGGAAGAAGTGGGACAGTTCACTCTCCCGAGACCCAGTACTTC	CASSHGRSGTVHSPETQYF
TRBV5-1	TRBJ2-3	TRBD2	once	TGCGCCAGTAGGACTAGCGGGGGGTCTAGCACAGATACGCAGTATTTT	CASRTSGGSSTDTQYF
TRBV5-5	TRBJ2-2	TRBD1	few	TGTGCCAGCAGCACCTTGGACAGGGCCAACACCGGGGAGCTGTTTTTT	CASSTLDRANTGELFF
TRBV5-4	TRBJ2-6	NA	NA	TGTGCCAGCGATACCGGGTCCTCCCCTACGGGGGCCAACGTCCTGACTTTC	CASDTGSSPTGANVLTF
TRBV6-5	TRBJ2-1	NA	once	TGTGCCAGCAGTTCGCCGGGACAAGAGCAGTTCTTC	CASSSPGQEQFF
TRBV2	TRBJ1-5	TRBD1	NA	TGTGCCAGCAGCCCACAGGGGGGACAGCCCCAGCATTTT	CASSPQGGQPQHF
TRBV5-6	TRBJ1-3	NA	NA	TGTGCCAGCAGCTTGGTGGGCAGGAGCTCTGGAAACACCATATATTTT	CASSLVGRSSGNTIYF
TRBV9	TRBJ2-5	NA	once	TGTGCCAGCAGCGTAGGCAGGGGCCAAGAGACCCAGTACTTC	CASSVGRGQETQYF
TRBV19	TRBJ1-4	NA	NA	TGTGCCAGTAGTATTTCGGGGTTCGGGCTCCGAGAAAAACTGTTTTTT	CASSISGFGLREKLFF
TRBV5-5	TRBJ1-4	NA	NA	TGTGCCAGCAGCTTGGCTTTGACCGGGATTTATCTAAATGAAAAACTGTTTTTT	CASSLALTGIYLNEKLFF
TRBV7-8	TRBJ2-5	NA	NA	TGTGCCAGCAGCTTAGCGCCTCTGAGGTCCCAGTACTTC	CASSLAPLRSQYF
TRBV6-5	TRBJ2-7	NA	NA	TGTGCCAGCAGCGAGAGCTCCTACGAGCAGTACTTC	CASSESSYEQYF
TRBV5-1	TRBJ1-1	NA	NA	TGCGCCAGCAGCGGGGCGGGGGGGCTTGGCATGAACACTGAAGCTTTCTTT	CASSGAGGLGMNTEAFF